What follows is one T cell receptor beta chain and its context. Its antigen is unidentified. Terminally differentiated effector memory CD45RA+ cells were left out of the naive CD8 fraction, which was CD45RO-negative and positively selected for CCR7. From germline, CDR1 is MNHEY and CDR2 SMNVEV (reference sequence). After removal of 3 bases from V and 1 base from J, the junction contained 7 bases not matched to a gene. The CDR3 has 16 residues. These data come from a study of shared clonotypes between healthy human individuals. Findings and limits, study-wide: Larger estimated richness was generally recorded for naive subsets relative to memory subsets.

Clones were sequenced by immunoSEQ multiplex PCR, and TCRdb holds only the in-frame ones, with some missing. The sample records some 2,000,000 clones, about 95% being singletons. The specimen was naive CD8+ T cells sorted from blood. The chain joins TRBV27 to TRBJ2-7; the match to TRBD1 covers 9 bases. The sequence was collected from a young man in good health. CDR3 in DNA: TGTGCCAGCAGTTTTAGTCGGGACAGGGTATCCTACGAGCAGTACTTC. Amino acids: CASSFSRDRVSYEQYF.